The rows below give T cell receptor beta chains drawn from one sample of a study of T cell repertoires in cytomegalovirus infection. TCRdb re-derived calls from the reads in MiXCR, one entry per CDR3 protein. The sample holds 80,000 or so distinct CDR3 sequences, more than 20% seen once. The antigens for these receptors are not known. Sequencing used CD8+ T cells from cultured PBMCs, obtained from culture after CMV antigen stimulation. The receptor source for this set is a human donor in good health (CMV status not recorded). Some clones in this sample may be carry-over from other donors' samples. CDR3s include the opening cysteine and the closing phenylalanine or tryptophan. Fields, in order: J gene, clone size, V gene, D gene, CDR3 DNA, CDR3 protein. The D gene is left open where the match is weak. Size is omitted from some rows. Given values are once, few, many or a class for expanded clones.

TRBJ2-2	few	TRBV6-2/TRBV6-3	-	TGTGCCAGCAGTTACTTGAATGACGGGGAGCTGTTTTTT	CASSYLNDGELFF
TRBJ2-5	few	TRBV14	-	TGTGCCAGCAGCCAAGAGTTCCGAGAGACCCAGTACTTC	CASSQEFRETQYF
TRBJ1-5	few	TRBV27	TRBD1	TGTGCCAGCAGTCCAAGGACAGGGCGAGGTCAGCCCCAGCATTTT	CASSPRTGRGQPQHF
TRBJ2-5	-	TRBV4-1	TRBD1	TGCGCCAGCAGCCAAGAGGGACAGCGTCCTCAAGAGACCCAGTACTTC	CASSQEGQRPQETQYF
TRBJ1-1	few	TRBV5-8	-	TGTGCCAGCAGCTTGATCAGGGGTCGCAACACTGAAGCTTTCTTT	CASSLIRGRNTEAFF
TRBJ2-1	few	TRBV18	TRBD1	TGTGCCAGCTCACCTCGAATTGGACAGGGGTACAATGAGCAGTTCTTC	CASSPRIGQGYNEQFF
TRBJ1-2	-	TRBV7-6	-	TGTGCCAGCAGCTTGGGGGGGGGTCACTATGGCTACACCTTC	CASSLGGGHYGYTF
TRBJ2-7	-	TRBV27	-	TGTGCCAGCAGCCTCTACGTTGCTTCGGACGAGCAGTACTTC	CASSLYVASDEQYF
TRBJ2-7	-	TRBV4-1	-	TGCGCCAGCAGCCAGTGGGTGGGCAAAGGTGAGCAGTACTTC	CASSQWVGKGEQYF
TRBJ2-1	many	TRBV11-2	-	TGTGCCAGCAGCTTAGCCGTCCGGTACCCCAGAAATGAGCAGTTCTTC	CASSLAVRYPRNEQFF
TRBJ2-7	-	TRBV19	-	TGTGCCAGTAGTCCCGATCATCTGGGGGGACCCTCCTACGAGCAGTACTTC	CASSPDHLGGPSYEQYF
TRBJ1-1	-	TRBV7-6	-	TGTGCCAGCAGCCCACCAGGGATAAACACTGAAGCTTTCTTT	CASSPPGINTEAFF
TRBJ1-1	once	TRBV3-1	TRBD1	TGTGCCAGCAGCCAACACCGGGACAGGGGTTCGTATAGCATGAACACTGAAGCTTTCTTT	CASSQHRDRGSYSMNTEAFF
TRBJ2-2	few	TRBV12-3/TRBV12-4	TRBD1	TGTGCCAGCAGTGTACAGGGGGCGGCCGGGGAGCTGTTTTTT	CASSVQGAAGELFF
TRBJ1-5	many	TRBV7-6	-	TGTGCCAGCAGCTCCCAGGGGTATAGCAATCAGCCCCAGCATTTT	CASSSQGYSNQPQHF
TRBJ1-2	-	TRBV20-1	-	TGCAGTGCTTTTGATCTTTTGGGCTATGGCTACACCTTC	CSAFDLLGYGYTF
TRBJ2-2	-	TRBV15	-	TGTGCCACCAGCAGAGTTCCGAACACCGGGGAGCTGTTTTTT	CATSRVPNTGELFF
TRBJ1-1	-	TRBV5-1	-	TGCGCCAGCAGCGCCGGGACGTCTATGAACACTGAAGCTTTCTTT	CASSAGTSMNTEAFF
TRBJ1-1	once	TRBV29-1	-	TGCAGCGCCGGGACCCCGGGGAGGAGTGAAGCTTTCTTT	CSAGTPGRSEAFF
TRBJ2-2	few	TRBV27	-	TGTGCCAGCCGAGTGGCGGGGGAGCTGTTTTTT	CASRVAGELFF
TRBJ1-2	-	TRBV28	TRBD1	TGTGCCAGCTCGACCATAGAGGGGGCTGATGGCTACACCTTC	CASSTIEGADGYTF
TRBJ2-7	many	TRBV7-2	TRBD2	TGTGCCAGCAGCCCACGGACTAGCGGGCGGACCTACGAGCAGTACTTC	CASSPRTSGRTYEQYF
TRBJ2-1	-	TRBV12-3/TRBV12-4	TRBD2	TGTGCCAGCAGTTTCCGACTAGCGGGTTGGGATGAGCAGTTCTTC	CASSFRLAGWDEQFF
TRBJ2-5	-	TRBV7-8	TRBD2	TGTGCCAGCAGAAGCGGGCCAGCGGGAGGGGGAGAGACCCAGTACTTC	CASRSGPAGGGETQYF
TRBJ1-2	-	TRBV15	-	TGTGCCACCAGCAGAGATCGAACGGGAGGGTATGGCTACACCTTC	CATSRDRTGGYGYTF
TRBJ2-7	-	TRBV6-6	-	TGTGCCACCCGGGACTCCTACTCCTACGAGCAGTACTTC	CATRDSYSYEQYF
TRBJ2-1	-	TRBV27	TRBD2	TGTGCCAGCAGGAACTCCGGGACTAGTATGGGCAATGAGCAGTTCTTC	CASRNSGTSMGNEQFF
TRBJ1-1	-	TRBV9	-	TGTGCCAGCAGCTCCGGACGGAACACTGAAGCTTTCTTT	CASSSGRNTEAFF